The 19 T cell receptor beta chains listed next were all sequenced from one sample in a study of cytomegalovirus exposure and HLA in healthy donors (dated by TCRdb to 2015 to 2018). Library method: the immunoSEQ multiplex PCR assay. For the multiplex PCR, a mixture combining 60 forward primers for TCR Vbeta segments and 13 reverse primers for TCR Jbeta segments was used. TCRdb limited this immuneACCESS table to in-frame rearrangements with V and J called. A share of clones is missing; checked studies link under half to unresolved V genes, and the rest is unexplained. In all, the sample holds about 190,000 clones, and approximately 87% of those were seen once. 1.3% of the sample comes from the top ten. The sample taken for sequencing was PBMCs. All receptors derive from a man under 40 in good health and CMV-seronegative.

This chain uses TRBV28 with TRBJ2-5; a possible D gene is TRBD1 (6 bases). The J call may be incorrect, as the DNA end agrees better with TRBJ2-7. The CDR3 runs 15 residues. Germline assignment: CDR1 MDHEN and CDR2 SYDVKM. The CDR3 DNA follows: TGTGCCACCACTTCGCCTCCCACAGGGAGCCACGAGCAGTACTTC. Translated, it gives CATTSPPTGSHEQYF.

As regards this clone: The junction departs from the called germline gene at one end, perhaps through a read error. The gene calls are TRBV7-9 and TRBJ2-7; tentative D call: TRBD2 (6 bases). The germline gives CDR1 SEHNR, CDR2 FQNEAQ (reference sequence). CDR3 length equals 15 residues. CDR3: CSSSRPGGPSYEQYF. The CDR3 DNA reads as TGTTCCAGCAGCCGCCCTGGAGGGCCCTCCTACGAGCAGTACTTC.

The chain carries TRBV27 and TRBJ2-5, with 8 bases aligning to TRBD1. After removal of 6 bases from V and 4 bases from J, the junction contained 10 bases not matched to a gene. The germline V gene has CDR1 MNHEY and CDR2 SMNVEV (reference sequence). This CDR3 has 15 residues. The CDR3 nucleotides are TGTGCCAGCAGCTGGGGGGCAGGGGGCTTAGAGACCCAGTACTTC. The encoded protein is CASSWGAGGLETQYF.

This chain uses TRBV5-1 with TRBJ2-7; the D gene is possibly TRBD1 (6 bases). CDR1 is SGHRS, CDR2 YFSETQ, per germline. Trimming stripped 4 bases from V and 0 bases from J, with 11 bases between. This CDR3 is built from 14 residues. The CDR3 protein is CASSLQGSSYEQYF. The CDR3 DNA is TGCGCCAGCAGCCTACAGGGCTCCTCCTACGAGCAGTACTTC.

This chain uses TRBV7-9 with TRBJ2-1; 10 bases line up with TRBD2. The CDR3 sequence is 15 residues long. Germline CDR1 SEHNR, CDR2 FQNEAQ (reference sequence). Trimming cost V 5 bases and J 6 bases; bases outside gene matches: 7. The CDR3 here is CASSASGGVRNEQFF. Here the CDR3 DNA reads TGTGCCAGCAGCGCTAGCGGGGGCGTTCGCAATGAGCAGTTCTTC.

V gene TRBV4-1 combines with J gene TRBJ1-2; 9 bases are a match to TRBD1. CDR3 size: 16 residues. Germline V gene sequence: CDR1 MGHRA, CDR2 YSYEKL. J lost 5 bases, V lost 0 bases, and 7 bases had no gene match. CDR3 in amino acids: CASSQDRRDRVYGYTF. The CDR3 nucleotides are TGCGCCAGCAGCCAAGATCGGCGGGACAGGGTGTATGGCTACACCTTC.

This chain joins TRBV12-2 and TRBJ2-1; the D call TRBD1 from the table was never checked on the DNA. TRBV12-2 is a known pseudogene. This CDR3 spans 14 amino acids. This chain's CDR3 is CASRYPGQYNEQFF. The DNA for the CDR3 is TGTGCAAGTCGCTACCCCGGACAGTACAATGAGCAGTTCTTC.

This clone was counted a single time. The CDR3 reads CASSIIHEKLFF. The CDR3 coding sequence is TGTGCCAGTAGTATCATCCATGAAAAACTGTTTTTT. The gene calls are TRBV19 and TRBJ1-4; no clear D. V shed 3 bases and J shed 6 bases, with 5 bases lying between them. Germline values: CDR1 LNHDA, CDR2 SQIVND (reference sequence). This CDR3 contains 12 residues.

This chain connects TRBV5-4 to TRBJ2-2, with 13 positions matching TRBD2. The length of the CDR3 is 16 residues. With V trimmed by 4 bases and J by 2 bases, 2 bases remained unmatched. The germline V gene has CDR1 SGHNT and CDR2 YYREEE (reference sequence). The CDR3 reads CASSRGLAGNTGELFF. The CDR3 DNA follows: TGTGCCAGCAGCAGGGGACTAGCGGGAAACACCGGGGAGCTGTTTTTT.

This clone appeared a few times. The chain has TRBV25-1 and TRBJ1-1; no firm D call. The CDR3 runs 13 residues. Trimming shortened V by 1 base and J by 4 bases, and 7 bases separated the two germline ends. Germline lookup yields CDR1 MGHDK and CDR2 SYGVNS. Here the CDR3 reads CASSESVITEAFF. The CDR3 region has the DNA TGTGCCAGCAGTGAATCGGTGATCACTGAAGCTTTCTTT.

The chain joins TRBV13 to TRBJ2-5, with 9 nucleotides matching TRBD1. The germline V gene encodes CDR1 PRHDT and CDR2 FYEKMQ (reference sequence). The CDR3 is made up of 15 amino acids. J lost 4 bases, V lost 0 bases, and 3 bases had no gene match. Written as DNA, the CDR3 is TGTGCCAGCAGCTTAGGGACAGGGGGGAGAGAGACCCAGTACTTC. This gives the protein CASSLGTGGRETQYF.

In its sample, this clone was seen a few times. V usage is TRBV28 and J usage is TRBJ1-4, with D perhaps matching TRBD1 (5 bases). The CDR3 length is 17 residues. The germline gives CDR1 MDHEN, CDR2 SYDVKM. Trimming shortened V by 4 bases and J by 0 bases, and 15 bases separated the two germline ends. The CDR3 protein is CASSSLTQGSTNEKLFF. CDR3 bases: TGTGCCAGCAGTTCCTTAACTCAGGGTTCAACTAATGAAAAACTGTTTTTT.

As concerns this clone: This sample also contains other DNA sequences that code for the same CDR3. The CDR3 nucleotides read TGTGCCAGTAGTACAACAGGGGGCGGTCAGCCCCAGCATTTT. This encodes CASSTTGGGQPQHF. The chain couples TRBV19 to TRBJ1-5, with TRBD1 matching 9 bases. Trimming at V came to 4 bases and at J to 6 bases, leaving 4 bases not matched to a gene. CDR3 length: 14 amino acids. The V gene's germline CDR1 is LNHDA and CDR2 SQIVND (reference sequence).

The CDR3 DNA is TGTGCCAGCAGCCATACGAGAACGCAGTATTTT. Its protein product is CASSHTRTQYF. V and J are TRBV14 and TRBJ2-3; D uncertain. Germline loops: CDR1 SGHDN, CDR2 FVKESK. Trimming pared 3 bases from V and 9 bases from J, leaving 7 bases between. The CDR3 has 11 residues.

The J gene is TRBJ1-2, the V gene TRBV9; TRBD1 matches 8 bases. Looked up from germline, CDR1 is SGDLS and CDR2 is YYNGEE. The CDR3 sequence is 17 residues long. V gave up 7 bases and J gave up 0 bases; unmatched junction bases: 14. The chain's CDR3 is CASGSSKQGGSNYGYTF. The CDR3 coding sequence is TGTGCCAGCGGAAGCTCTAAACAGGGGGGTTCTAACTATGGCTACACCTTC.

The sample holds one count of this clone. A read error may account for a junction end that differs from germline. The chain joins TRBV15 to TRBJ2-7; D is unclear. This CDR3 region has 15 residues. Germline CDR1 and CDR2: LNHNV and YYDKDF (reference sequence). The CDR3 sequence is CATSSSKSQRHEQYF. The CDR3 DNA follows: TGTGCCACCAGCAGCAGTAAAAGTCAGAGGCACGAGCAATACTTC. Combining the CDR3 with reference TRBV15 and TRBJ2-7 gives the whole variable domain DAMVIQNPRYQVTQFGKPVTLSCSQTLNHNVMYWYQQKSSQAPKLLFHYYDKDFNNEADTPDNFQSRRPNTSFCFLDIRSPGLGDTAMYLCATSSSKSQRHEQYFGPGTRLTVT.

The J gene is TRBJ2-5, the V gene TRBV14; D call uncertain. The CDR3 sequence is 16 residues long. Germline CDR1 is SGHDN and CDR2 is FVKESK. Trimming pared 1 base from V and 4 bases from J, leaving 16 bases between. In DNA, the CDR3 is TGTGCCAGCAGCCAAGTGTCCAGGTACTCAATAGAGACCCAGTACTTC. Its protein product is CASSQVSRYSIETQYF. The variable domain in full, with the rest retrieved from reference TRBV14 and TRBJ2-5, is EAGVTQFPSHSVIEKGQTVTLRCDPISGHDNLYWYRRVMGKEIKFLLHFVKESKQDESGMPNNRFLAERTGGTYSTLKVQPAELEDSGVYFCASSQVSRYSIETQYFGPGTRLLVL.

The V gene is TRBV15, the J gene TRBJ1-5; possibly TRBD1 for D (6 bases). Per the germline V gene, CDR1 is LNHNV and CDR2 is YYDKDF (reference sequence). The CDR3 spans 16 residues. With 4 bases removed from V and 0 bases from J, the gap between germline ends came to 13 bases. The CDR3 reads CATSKDRPYSNQPQHF. As DNA, the CDR3 is TGTGCCACCAGCAAAGACAGGCCATATAGCAATCAGCCCCAGCATTTT.

On this clone itself: Sequence at one end of the junction differs from germline and may be a read error. V usage is TRBV4-3 and J usage is TRBJ2-6, with D perhaps matching TRBD2 (6 bases). The germline CDR1 and CDR2 sequences are LGHNA and YSLEER. CDR3 length: 16 amino acids. The CDR3 DNA sequence: TGCGCCAGCAGCCGAGACGGATCCGGAGGGGCCAACGGCCTGACTTTC. Translating gives CASSRDGSGGANGLTF.